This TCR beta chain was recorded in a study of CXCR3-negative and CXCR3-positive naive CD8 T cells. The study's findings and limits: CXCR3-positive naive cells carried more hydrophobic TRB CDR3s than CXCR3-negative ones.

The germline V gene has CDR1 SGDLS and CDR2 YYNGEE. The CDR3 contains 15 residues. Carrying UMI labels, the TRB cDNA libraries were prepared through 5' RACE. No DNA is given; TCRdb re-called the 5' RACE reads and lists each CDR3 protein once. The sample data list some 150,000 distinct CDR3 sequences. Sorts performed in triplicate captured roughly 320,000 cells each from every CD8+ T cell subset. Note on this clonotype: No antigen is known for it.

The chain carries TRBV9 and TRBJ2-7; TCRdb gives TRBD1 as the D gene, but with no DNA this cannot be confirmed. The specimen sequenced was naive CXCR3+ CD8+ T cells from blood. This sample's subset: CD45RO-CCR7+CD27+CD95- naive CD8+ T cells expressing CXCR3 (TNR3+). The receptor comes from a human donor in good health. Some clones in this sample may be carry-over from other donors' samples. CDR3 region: CASSFDRDRGHEQYF.